The 2 T cell receptor beta chains given below trace back to one sample, sequenced in a study of T-cell memory formation after mild COVID-19. TCRdb fed the 5' RACE reads into MiXCR, producing one record per CDR3 protein. Of 5,000 or so distinct CDR3 sequences detected, roughly 44% appear once; the ten largest clones hold 2.6%. Sequencing was carried out using PBMCs or a T cell subset sorted from them (not recorded which). All receptors derive from an adult who had mild COVID-19 (a few samples of this study predate the infection). Cell type and time point are not known.

By sample fraction, this clonotype is medium-sized (0.01 to 0.1%). This chain connects TRBV4-3 to TRBJ2-1, with TRBD2 identical over 11 bases. J was trimmed by 1 base and V by 2 bases; bases with no gene match: 7. The CDR3 is 18 amino acids. Looked up from germline, CDR1 is LGHNA and CDR2 is YSLEER. The CDR3 loop reads CASSQYLAGGPSYNEQFF. The CDR3 bases are TGCGCCAGCAGCCAATATCTAGCGGGGGGCCCATCCTACAATGAGCAGTTCTTC.

This chain links TRBV28 with TRBJ2-7, with D possibly called TRBD1 or TRBD2 (5 bases each). The ends were cut back, 6 bases at V and 0 bases at J, with 15 bases in the middle. The length of the CDR3 is 15 residues. From germline, CDR1 is MDHEN and CDR2 SYDVKM. The CDR3 DNA sequence: TGTGCCAGCAGCCCCGGGGCTTTGAGCTCCTACGAGCAGTACGTC. Protein sequence: CASSPGALSSYEQYV.